Described below is a single T cell receptor beta chain sequence and its context. Its antigen is unknown. With a J-beta primer mix and a sample-barcoded 5' primer, a second PCR ran 7 to 11 cycles. CDR3-containing paired-end reads numbered at least 3 million in each sample. Using its own MiXCR run on the 5' RACE reads, TCRdb lists one record per CDR3 protein. In the table there are some 800,000 distinct CDR3 sequences, around 45% of which are singletons. Germline-derived CDR1 and CDR2 are SGHTA and FQGNSA. The CDR3 sequence is 15 residues long. The V and J ends lost 5 bases and 10 bases, in that order; junction bases with no gene match: 12. The data were taken from a study of blood T cells in healthy people across ages. Study findings and constraints: Researchers report that TCR beta diversity correlated strongly with naive T cell percentage.

Each donor was a healthy Caucasian individual from Russia, aged about 6 to 95. Sequencing was carried out using blood. This rearrangement joins TRBV7-2 to TRBJ1-1; 11 bases align to TRBD1. The clonotype comes from a man aged 55 to 70 in good health. The CDR3 sequence is CASSRTGGGSRVAFF. CDR3 DNA: TGTGCCAGCAGCCGGACAGGGGGCGGTAGCAGGGTAGCTTTCTTT. The entire variable domain, with the rest obtained from reference TRBV7-2 and TRBJ1-1, is as follows: GAGVSQSPSNKVTEKGKDVELRCDPISGHTALYWYRQSLGQGLEFLIYFQGNSAPDKSGLPSDRFSAERTGGSVSTLTIQRTQQEDSAVYLCASSRTGGGSRVAFFGQGTRLTVV.